A single sample gave rise to the 13 T cell receptor beta chains below, sequenced in a study of blood T cell repertoires in COVID-19. The assay was immunoSEQ multiplex PCR, and TCRdb's table has in-frame clones only and misses some. This sample has 150,000 to 200,000 clones, with more than 65% found just once. Sequencing was carried out using PBMCs or T cells enriched from blood (not recorded which). These receptors all stem from a woman between 40 and 50 years old with acute COVID-19.

The chain carries TRBV21-1 and TRBJ1-2; the D call in the table, TRBD1, was not verified against the DNA. TRBV21-1 represents a pseudogene. CDR3 length: 15 amino acids. The CDR3 bases are TGTGCCAGCAGCAGGATCACCGGGACAGGGAATGGCTACACCTTC. It translates to CASSRITGTGNGYTF.

This chain connects TRBV7-2 to TRBJ2-7; 10 positions match TRBD2. Germline trimming cut 2 bases from V and 5 bases from J; bases unmatched to any gene: 12. CDR3 size: 17 residues. Germline values: CDR1 SGHTA, CDR2 FQGNSA. CDR3 residues: CASSLNNLAGVGNEQYV. CDR3 coding DNA: TGTGCCAGCAGCTTAAATAATCTAGCGGGAGTTGGGAACGAGCAGTACGTC.

This clone was recorded at least ten times. The rearrangement links TRBV18 to TRBJ1-2, with 7 nucleotides matching TRBD1. The CDR3 spans 13 residues. With V trimmed by 6 bases and J by 2 bases, 3 bases remained unmatched. The germline V gene has CDR1 KGHSH and CDR2 LQKENI. CDR3 DNA sequence: TGTGCCAGCTCTGTCAGGGGGAACTATGGCTACACCTTC. It is translated as CASSVRGNYGYTF.

CDR3 sequence (DNA): TGTGCCAGTAGTTATAACCCCGGTTCACCCCTCCACTTT. This encodes CASSYNPGSPLHF. V and J are TRBV19 and TRBJ1-6; D is unclear. The CDR3 is 13 amino acids. Germline V gene sequence: CDR1 LNHDA, CDR2 SQIVND (reference sequence). Trimming removed 5 bases at V and 9 bases at J, with 11 bases between.

This sequence joins TRBV5-1 and TRBJ2-5, with 7 bases aligning to TRBD1. The germline V gene encodes CDR1 SGHRS and CDR2 YFSETQ. The CDR3 covers 14 residues. V trimming: 4 bases; J trimming: 3 bases; junction bases outside the gene matches: 6. This CDR3 is CASSLQGIKETQYF. The CDR3 coding sequence is TGCGCCAGCAGCCTACAGGGGATAAAAGAGACCCAGTACTTC.

The chain links TRBV11-3 to TRBJ2-2; 8 bases align to TRBD1. The CDR3 sequence is 18 residues long. V was clipped by 6 bases and J by 4 bases; unmatched bases: 16. Germline CDR1 SGHNT, CDR2 YENEEA. The CDR3 nucleotides are TGTGCCAGCAGACCAGGACAACACAGGGGGTCGGTCACCGGGGAGCTGTTTTTT. Its translation is CASRPGQHRGSVTGELFF.

The chain has TRBV25-1 and TRBJ2-1; 7 bases are a match to TRBD2. This CDR3 is built from 17 residues. Losses at the gene ends were 5 bases for V and 0 bases for J; bases not matched to a gene: 10. CDR1 is MGHDK and CDR2 is SYGVNS in the germline V gene. This CDR3 reads CASSLKGLAASYNEQFF. CDR3 in DNA: TGTGCCAGCAGTTTAAAGGGCCTAGCGGCCTCCTACAATGAGCAGTTCTTC.

The rearrangement links TRBV3-1 (or the pseudogene TRBV3-2) to TRBJ2-2; perhaps TRBD2 as D (6 bases). The CDR3 totals 17 residues. Per the germline V gene, CDR1 is LGHDT and CDR2 is YNNKEL (reference sequence). Between the trimmed V and J ends, which lost 8 bases and 3 bases, there was a span of 22 bases. Here the CDR3 reads CASEANSAGRYTGELFF. The CDR3 DNA is TGTGCCAGCGAAGCCAATTCCGCGGGGCGCTACACCGGGGAGCTGTTTTTT.

This chain uses TRBV7-9 with TRBJ2-1, with TRBD2 matching over 7 bases. The V gene's germline CDR1 is SEHNR and CDR2 FQNEAQ (reference sequence). The CDR3 sequence is 16 residues long. The trim removed 6 bases at V and 8 bases at J, leaving 16 bases unmatched. CDR3 DNA sequence: TGTGCCAGCAGTCGGGACTACCAACTCCGTGTCCATGAGCAGTTCTTC. It is translated as CASSRDYQLRVHEQFF. The whole variable domain, filled in from reference TRBV7-9 and TRBJ2-1, reads DTGVSQNPRHKITKRGQNVTFRCDPISEHNRLYWYRQTLGQGPEFLTYFQNEAQLEKSRLLSDRFSAERPKGSFSTLEIQRTEQGDSAMYLCASSRDYQLRVHEQFFGPGTRLTVL.

V gene TRBV19 combines with J gene TRBJ2-1; 10 nucleotides line up with TRBD2. Trimming removed 3 bases from V and 5 bases from J; junction bases left unmatched: 7. CDR1 LNHDA and CDR2 SQIVND come from the germline V gene (reference sequence). This CDR3 has 16 amino acids. In DNA form, the CDR3 reads TGTGCCAGTAGTATGTCAGGACTAGCGGCTAACAATGAGCAGTTCTTC. It specifies CASSMSGLAANNEQFF.

The gene calls are TRBV5-6 and TRBJ2-3, with TRBD1 matching 8 bases. The germline CDR1 and CDR2 sequences are SGHDT and YYEEEE. The V segment lost 2 bases and the J segment 2 bases; nucleotides outside the gene matches: 10. This CDR3 has 17 residues. The chain's CDR3 is CASSFSWGQEFTDTQYF. For the CDR3, the DNA is TGTGCCAGCAGCTTCTCCTGGGGACAGGAATTCACAGATACGCAGTATTTT.

The CDR3 coding sequence is TGCGCCAGCAGTTACTTACAGGGTGGGTCCTACGAGCAGTACTTC. Translated, it gives CASSYLQGGSYEQYF. The rearrangement joins TRBV5-1 to TRBJ2-7; the D gene is possibly TRBD1 (6 bases). This CDR3 has 15 amino acids. The germline gives CDR1 SGHRS, CDR2 YFSETQ. V lost 5 bases, J lost 1 base, and 16 bases lay in between.

The chain links TRBV27 to TRBJ2-7; 8 nucleotides align to TRBD1. CDR1 is MNHEY, CDR2 SMNVEV, per germline (reference sequence). J lost 4 bases, V lost 8 bases, and 7 bases had no gene match. This CDR3 region has 13 residues. CDR3 amino acids: CASARDRNYEQYF. The CDR3 bases are TGTGCCAGCGCCCGGGACAGGAATTACGAGCAGTACTTC.